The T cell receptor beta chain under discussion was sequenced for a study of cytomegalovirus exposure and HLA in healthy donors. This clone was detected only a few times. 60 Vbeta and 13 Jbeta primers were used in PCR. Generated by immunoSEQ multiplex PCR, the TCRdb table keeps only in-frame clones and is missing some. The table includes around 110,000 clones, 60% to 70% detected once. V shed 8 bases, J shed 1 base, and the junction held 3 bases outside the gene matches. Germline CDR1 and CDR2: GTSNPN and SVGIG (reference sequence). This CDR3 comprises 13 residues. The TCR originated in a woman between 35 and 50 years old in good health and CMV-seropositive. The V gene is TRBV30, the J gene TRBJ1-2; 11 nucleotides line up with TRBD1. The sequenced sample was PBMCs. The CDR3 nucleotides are TGTGCCGGGGGACAGGGGGTTAACTATGGCTACACCTTC. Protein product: CAGGQGVNYGYTF. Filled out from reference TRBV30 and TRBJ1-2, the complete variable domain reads SQTIHQWPATLVQPVGSPLSLECTVEGTSNPNLYWYRQAAGRGLQLLFYSVGIGQISSEVPQNLSASRPQDRQFILSSKKLLLSDSGFYLCAGGQGVNYGYTFGSGTRLTVV.